Shown below are 4 T cell receptor beta chains from a single sample sequenced in a study of T cells in Graves' hyperthyroidism and ophthalmopathy. RNA transcripts provided the source from which TCR beta CDR3 regions were amplified. In the first-round RT-PCR of the TCR CDR3, the HTBI primer set was used. MiXCR, applied by TCRdb to the multiplex PCR reads, yields one record per CDR3 protein. Here the sample spans about 640,000 distinct CDR3 sequences, more than 20% being singletons. What was sequenced was blood. The source is a man aged 25-45 years with Graves' ophthalmopathy.

The V and J genes are TRBV19 and TRBJ2-1; possibly TRBD1 for D (5 bases). The V and J ends lost 6 bases and 7 bases respectively, with 22 bases between them. The CDR3 covers 16 residues. CDR1 and CDR2 from the germline V gene are LNHDA and SQIVND (reference sequence). This CDR3 is CASSADDRPFGNEQFF. Written as DNA, the CDR3 is TGTGCCAGTAGCGCCGATGACAGACCGTTTGGGAATGAGCAGTTCTTC.

With regard to this clonotype: Given a much more abundant clone one base away, this may be a read error. The chain combines TRBV18 with TRBJ2-7; possible D gene TRBD2, 7 bases. V shed 4 bases and J shed 1 base, with 17 bases lying between them. CDR1 and CDR2 from the germline V gene are KGHSH and LQKENI. This CDR3 comprises 16 residues. The CDR3 reads CASSQGGRAASYEQYF. The DNA for the CDR3 is TGTGCCAGCTCACAGGGGGGGCGGGCCGCGTCCTACGAGCAGTACTTC.

This chain uses TRBV27 with TRBJ2-1; 14 bases are shared with TRBD2. Germline loops: CDR1 MNHEY, CDR2 SMNVEV (reference sequence). Unmatched junction bases numbered 7, after V lost 1 base and J lost 8 bases. This CDR3 region has 17 residues. The CDR3 is CASSLWGTSGSFDEQFF. CDR3 coding DNA: TGTGCCAGCAGTTTATGGGGGACTAGCGGGAGTTTCGATGAGCAGTTCTTC.

The chain carries TRBV4-2 and TRBJ2-3; maybe TRBD2 (5 bases). V was shortened by 1 base and J by 5 bases, with 10 bases between the two germline ends. This CDR3 has 14 residues. Germline-derived CDR1 and CDR2 are LGHNA and YNFKEQ. The DNA of the CDR3 is TGTGCCAGCAGCCAAGCGTCCGGGGAAGATACGCAGTATTTT. Its translation is CASSQASGEDTQYF.